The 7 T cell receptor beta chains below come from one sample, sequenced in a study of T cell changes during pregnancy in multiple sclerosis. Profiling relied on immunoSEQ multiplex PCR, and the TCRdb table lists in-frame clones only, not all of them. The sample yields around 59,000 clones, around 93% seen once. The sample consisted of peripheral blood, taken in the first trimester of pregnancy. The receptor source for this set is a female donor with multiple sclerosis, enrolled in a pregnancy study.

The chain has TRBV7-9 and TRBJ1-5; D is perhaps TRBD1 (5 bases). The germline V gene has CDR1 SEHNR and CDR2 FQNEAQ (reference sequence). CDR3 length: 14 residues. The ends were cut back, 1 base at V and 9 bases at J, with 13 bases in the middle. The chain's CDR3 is CASSLGVWGGPQHF. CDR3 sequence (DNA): TGTGCCAGCAGCTTAGGGGTATGGGGGGGGCCCCAGCATTTT. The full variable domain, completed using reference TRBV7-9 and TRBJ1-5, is DTGVSQNPRHKITKRGQNVTFRCDPISEHNRLYWYRQTLGQGPEFLTYFQNEAQLEKSRLLSDRFSAERPKGSFSTLEIQRTEQGDSAMYLCASSLGVWGGPQHFGDGTRLSIL.

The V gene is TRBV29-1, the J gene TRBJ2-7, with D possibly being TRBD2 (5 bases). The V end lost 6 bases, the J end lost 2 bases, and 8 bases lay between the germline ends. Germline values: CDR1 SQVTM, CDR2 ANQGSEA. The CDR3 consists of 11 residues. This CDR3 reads CSVSGAYEQYF. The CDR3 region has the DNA TGCAGCGTGTCCGGGGCCTACGAGCAGTACTTC.

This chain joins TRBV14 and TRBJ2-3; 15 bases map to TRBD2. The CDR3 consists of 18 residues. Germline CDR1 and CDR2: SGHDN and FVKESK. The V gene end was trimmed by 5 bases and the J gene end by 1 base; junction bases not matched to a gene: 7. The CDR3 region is CASSWTSGGAPGTDTQYF. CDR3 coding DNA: TGTGCCAGCAGCTGGACTAGCGGGGGGGCCCCCGGCACAGATACGCAGTATTTT.

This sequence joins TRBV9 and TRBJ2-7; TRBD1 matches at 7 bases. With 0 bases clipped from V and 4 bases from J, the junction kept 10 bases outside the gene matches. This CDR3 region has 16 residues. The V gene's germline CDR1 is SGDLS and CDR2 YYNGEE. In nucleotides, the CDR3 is TGTGCCAGCAGCGTAGAGCCAGGGGGACCCGGATACGAGCAGTACTTC. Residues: CASSVEPGGPGYEQYF.

CDR3 amino acids: CATSRTTTGGYTF. The CDR3 DNA is TGTGCCACCAGCAGGACTACAACGGGGGGCTACACCTTC. The chain joins TRBV15 to TRBJ1-2; D is undetermined. This CDR3 spans 13 amino acids. V shed 3 bases and J shed 8 bases, with 13 bases lying between them. Germline V gives CDR1 LNHNV, CDR2 YYDKDF (reference sequence).

The CDR3 sequence: CASSGTGDYGYTF. The CDR3 region has the DNA TGCGCCAGCAGCGGGACAGGGGACTATGGCTACACCTTC. J is TRBJ1-2 and V is TRBV5-1; 10 positions agree with TRBD1. V was clipped by 4 bases and J by 3 bases; unmatched bases: 0. The CDR3 totals 13 residues. Germline assignment: CDR1 SGHRS and CDR2 YFSETQ. The whole variable domain, filled in from reference TRBV5-1 and TRBJ1-2, reads KAGVTQTPRYLIKTRGQQVTLSCSPISGHRSVSWYQQTPGQGLQFLFEYFSETQRNKGNFPGRFSGRQFSNSRSEMNVSTLELGDSALYLCASSGTGDYGYTFGSGTRLTVV.

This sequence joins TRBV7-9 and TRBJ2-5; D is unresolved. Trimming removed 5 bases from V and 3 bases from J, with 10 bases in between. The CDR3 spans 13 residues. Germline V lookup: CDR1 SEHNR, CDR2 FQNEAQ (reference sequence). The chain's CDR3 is CASSPRHEETQYF. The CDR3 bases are TGTGCCAGCAGCCCGCGGCACGAAGAGACCCAGTACTTC.